The clone carrying this T cell receptor beta chain was seen only a few times. Ten milliliters of peripheral blood were drawn from each donor into EDTA-treated tubes. Extractions gave at least 5.5 micrograms of total RNA per sample. The data derive from a study of blood T cells in healthy people across ages. The germline gives CDR1 MDHEN, CDR2 SYDVKM. This CDR3 comprises 13 residues. V was trimmed by 7 bases and J by 1 base, leaving 9 bases between them. A second PCR, run for 7 to 11 cycles, used a sample-barcoded 5' primer plus a J-beta primer mix. A 12-random-nucleotide template-switch adaptor tagged each cDNA molecule. TCRdb reprocessed the 5' RACE reads with MiXCR, giving one entry per CDR3 protein. The profile shows 790,000 or so distinct CDR3 sequences, roughly 56% of them singletons.

The sequenced material came from blood. The J gene is TRBJ2-3, the V gene TRBV28; the D is unclear. The source of this sequence is a man aged 35 to 55 in good health. The CDR3: CASTSPGTDTQYF. Here the CDR3 DNA reads TGTGCCAGCACTAGTCCCGGCACAGATACGCAGTATTTT.